In this sample, the clone carrying this T cell receptor beta chain turned up once. Its antigen is currently unknown. Since a much larger clone is just one base distant, this may be a read error. Other DNA sequences in this sample translate to the same CDR3. The sample comes from a study of metastatic and nonmetastatic thyroid tumors. Turning to the study itself: A comparison of repertoires was made across blood and tumor or nodule tissue from malignant and benign thyroid patients.

Patients underwent thyroid surgery, and none had received any treatment before it. Trimming pared 3 bases from V and 11 bases from J, leaving 10 bases between. The CDR3 is 11 residues long. The V gene's germline CDR1 is DFQATT and CDR2 SNEGSKA (reference sequence). In the original workflow: Construction of a distant-metastasis classifier for papillary thyroid cancer relied on CDR3 differences across clinicopathological groups. TCRdb ran MiXCR on the PCR reads. The V and J calls and clone size are TCRdb's, not the authors'. The data hold about 17,000 clones, with roughly 24% observed a single time. General study findings and limits: Reportedly, malignant thyroid tumors had significantly higher TCR beta diversity than benign nodules, in blood and tumor.

The sequenced sample consisted of tumor tissue. The clonotype was recovered from a female donor with papillary thyroid cancer or a benign thyroid nodule (not recorded which). Some clones in this sample may be carry-over from other donors' samples. V gene TRBV20-1 combines with J gene TRBJ1-4; the D gene is possibly TRBD1 (5 bases). CDR3 coding DNA: TGCAGTGCTAGCAGACAGAGGAAACTGTTTTTT. Protein product: CSASRQRKLFF.